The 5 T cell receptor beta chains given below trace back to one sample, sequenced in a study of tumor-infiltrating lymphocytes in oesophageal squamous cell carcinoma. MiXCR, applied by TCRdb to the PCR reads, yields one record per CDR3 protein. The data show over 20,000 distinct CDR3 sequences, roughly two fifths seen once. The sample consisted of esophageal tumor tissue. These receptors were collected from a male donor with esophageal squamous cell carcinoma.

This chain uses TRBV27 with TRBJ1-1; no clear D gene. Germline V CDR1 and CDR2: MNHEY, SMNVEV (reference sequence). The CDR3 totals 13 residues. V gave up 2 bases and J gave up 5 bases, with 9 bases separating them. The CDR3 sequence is CASSLTRGTEAFF. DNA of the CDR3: TGTGCCAGCAGTTTAACCAGAGGGACTGAAGCTTTCTTT.

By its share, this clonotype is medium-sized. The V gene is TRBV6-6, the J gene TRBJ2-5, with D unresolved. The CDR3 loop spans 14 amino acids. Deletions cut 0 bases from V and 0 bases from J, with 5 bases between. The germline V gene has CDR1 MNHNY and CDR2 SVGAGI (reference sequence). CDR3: CASSYSYYQETQYF. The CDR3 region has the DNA TGTGCCAGCAGTTACTCATACTACCAAGAGACCCAGTACTTC.

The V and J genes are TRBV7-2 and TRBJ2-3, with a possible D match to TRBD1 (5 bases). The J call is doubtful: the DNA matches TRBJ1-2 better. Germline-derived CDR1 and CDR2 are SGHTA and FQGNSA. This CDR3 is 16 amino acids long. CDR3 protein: CASSLNSGGFIYGYTF. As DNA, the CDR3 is TGTGCCAGCAGCTTAAACTCCGGGGGGTTTATCTATGGCTACACCTTC.

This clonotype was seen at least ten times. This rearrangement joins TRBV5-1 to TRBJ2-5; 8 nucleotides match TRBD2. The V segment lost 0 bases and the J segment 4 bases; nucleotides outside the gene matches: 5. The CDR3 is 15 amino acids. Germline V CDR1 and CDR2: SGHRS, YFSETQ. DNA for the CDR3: TGCGCCAGCAGCTTGGCCGGGAGGGCCGCAGAGACCCAGTACTTC. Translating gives CASSLAGRAAETQYF. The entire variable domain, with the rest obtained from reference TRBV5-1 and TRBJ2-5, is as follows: KAGVTQTPRYLIKTRGQQVTLSCSPISGHRSVSWYQQTPGQGLQFLFEYFSETQRNKGNFPGRFSGRQFSNSRSEMNVSTLELGDSALYLCASSLAGRAAETQYFGPGTRLLVL.

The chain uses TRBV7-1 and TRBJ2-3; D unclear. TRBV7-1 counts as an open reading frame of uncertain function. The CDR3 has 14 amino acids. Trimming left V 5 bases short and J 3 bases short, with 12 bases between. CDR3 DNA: TGTGCCAGCAGCAAATACATAGAGACAGATACGCAGTATTTT. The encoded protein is CASSKYIETDTQYF.